A selection of T cell receptor beta chains follows, all from one sample in a study of blood T cell repertoires in COVID-19. Method: immunoSEQ multiplex PCR; TCRdb's copy keeps in-frame clones and lacks some. The sample carries 300,000 to 350,000 clones, around 90% recorded once. Sequenced material: PBMCs or T cells enriched from blood (not recorded which). These receptors all stem from a woman aged 18-30 years with acute COVID-19. Both conserved end residues are part of each CDR3. The D gene is left open where the match is weak. Rows may omit the clone size; those that give it use once, few, many or a size class.

TRBV6-6,NA,TRBJ1-5,TRBD1,CASSSGTGQPQHF,TGTGCCAGCAGTTCCGGGACAGGTCAGCCCCAGCATTTT
TRBV27,NA,TRBJ1-6,NA,CASSSRGSYNSPLHF,TGTGCCAGCAGTTCACGCGGCTCCTATAATTCACCCCTCCACTTT
TRBV28,NA,TRBJ2-7,NA,CASTAPGAPIGHEQYF,TGTGCCAGCACCGCGCCAGGGGCTCCTATAGGCCACGAGCAGTACTTC
TRBV7-8,once,TRBJ2-1,NA,CASSLVRASDEQFF,TGTGCCAGCAGCTTAGTGCGGGCCAGCGATGAGCAGTTCTTC
TRBV11-1,NA,TRBJ1-2,NA,CASSPSMAGAGYTF,TGTGCCAGCAGCCCCAGCATGGCAGGGGCCGGCTACACCTTC
TRBV5-1,NA,TRBJ2-2,TRBD2,CASSPSGTPNTGELFF,TGCGCCAGCAGCCCTAGCGGGACTCCGAACACCGGGGAGCTGTTTTTT
TRBV14,NA,TRBJ1-1,NA,CASSPWTVNTEAFF,TGTGCCAGCAGCCCTTGGACAGTGAACACTGAAGCTTTCTTT
TRBV28,NA,TRBJ2-6,NA,CASSQQGSGANVLTF,TGTGCCAGCAGTCAACAGGGTTCTGGGGCCAACGTCCTGACTTTC
TRBV7-3,NA,TRBJ1-1,TRBD1,CASSLWDRENTEAFF,TGTGCCAGCAGCTTATGGGACAGGGAGAACACTGAAGCTTTCTTT
TRBV6-5,NA,TRBJ2-4,TRBD2,CASSYTSGTSGNIQYF,TGTGCCAGCAGTTACACATCCGGGACTAGCGGAAACATTCAGTACTTC
TRBV7-9,once,TRBJ1-4,NA,CASSSGTRNEKLFF,TGTGCCAGCAGCTCCGGGACAAGAAATGAAAAACTGTTTTTT
TRBV15,NA,TRBJ1-2,NA,CATSSEGQLNYGYTF,TGTGCCACCAGCAGCGAAGGACAGCTCAACTATGGCTACACCTTC
TRBV19,NA,TRBJ1-5,NA,CASSILRTGGNQPQHF,TGTGCCAGTAGTATACTCCGGACTGGCGGCAATCAGCCCCAGCATTTT
TRBV3-1/TRBV3-2,NA,TRBJ2-5,NA,CASSPTQTETQYF,TGTGCCAGCAGCCCGACACAAACGGAGACCCAGTACTTC
TRBV27,NA,TRBJ2-1,TRBD2,CASSSIRLAGSYNEQFF,TGTGCCAGCAGTTCTATCCGACTAGCGGGGTCTTACAATGAGCAGTTCTTC
TRBV5-1,NA,TRBJ2-2,TRBD2,CASSPSAGTGELFF,TGCGCCAGCAGCCCCTCAGCGGGGACCGGGGAGCTGTTTTTT
TRBV3-1/TRBV3-2,NA,TRBJ2-3,NA,CASSFRGGDTQYF,TGTGCCAGCAGCTTCAGAGGAGGCGATACGCAGTATTTT
TRBV6-2/TRBV6-3,NA,TRBJ2-7,NA,CASSSSRSYEQYF,TGTGCCAGCAGTTCCAGCAGGTCCTACGAGCAGTACTTC
TRBV29-1,NA,TRBJ1-2,TRBD1,CSARQGGDGYTF,TGCAGCGCGAGACAGGGGGGGGATGGCTACACCTTC
TRBV28,NA,TRBJ2-1,TRBD2,CASSLVPGLAGGSSYNEQFF,TGTGCCAGCAGTTTAGTACCGGGACTAGCGGGAGGGTCCTCCTACAATGAGCAGTTCTTC
TRBV11-2,NA,TRBJ1-5,NA,CASSTDREQPQHF,TGTGCCAGCAGCACCGACAGAGAACAGCCCCAGCATTTT
TRBV13,NA,TRBJ2-3,NA,CASSLGRGTDTQYF,TGTGCCAGCAGCTTAGGCCGAGGCACAGATACGCAGTATTTT
TRBV28,NA,TRBJ1-2,NA,CASSSSNGANYGYTF,TGTGCCAGCAGTTCCTCAAACGGGGCTAACTATGGCTACACCTTC
TRBV27,NA,TRBJ1-4,NA,CASTAKGTNEKLFF,TGTGCCAGCACCGCTAAGGGGACTAATGAAAAACTGTTTTTT
TRBV28,NA,TRBJ2-5,TRBD1,CASSMDRGSFGGETQYF,TGTGCCAGCAGCATGGACAGGGGAAGTTTTGGGGGAGAGACCCAGTACTTC
TRBV7-9,NA,TRBJ1-2,NA,CASSLADRKPYGYTF,TGTGCCAGCAGCTTAGCGGACAGAAAGCCCTATGGCTACACCTTC
TRBV18,NA,TRBJ1-1,NA,CASSPIEQVGTRNTEAFF,TGTGCCAGCTCCCCAATCGAGCAGGTTGGTACGAGGAACACTGAAGCTTTCTTT
TRBV28,NA,TRBJ1-6,NA,CASGLLLSSYNSPLHF,TGTGCCAGCGGACTGCTCCTTAGCTCCTATAATTCACCCCTCCACTTT
TRBV11-1,NA,TRBJ2-7,NA,CASSPPPPSSYEQYF,TGTGCCAGCAGCCCCCCCCCACCCAGCTCCTACGAGCAGTACTTC
TRBV28,once,TRBJ1-1,NA,CASTGGAWGTEAFF,TGTGCCAGCACTGGGGGGGCATGGGGCACTGAAGCTTTCTTT
TRBV11-3,NA,TRBJ2-1,NA,CASSLRPGEQFF,TGTGCCAGCAGCTTACGGCCGGGTGAGCAGTTCTTC
TRBV27,NA,TRBJ2-2,TRBD1,CASRGQLTGELFF,TGTGCCAGCAGGGGACAGCTGACCGGGGAGCTGTTTTTT
TRBV19,NA,TRBJ2-3,TRBD2,CASIQRGGTDTQYF,TGTGCCAGTATTCAGCGGGGCGGCACAGATACGCAGTATTTT
TRBV19,NA,TRBJ1-2,TRBD1,CASSPPGQGINYGYTF,TGTGCCAGTAGTCCGCCGGGACAGGGGATTAACTATGGCTACACCTTC
TRBV12-5,NA,TRBJ1-1,TRBD1,CASGVTGARTEAFF,TGTGCTAGTGGAGTGACAGGGGCACGCACTGAAGCTTTCTTT
TRBV11-2,few,TRBJ2-1,NA,CASSSLEERFF,TGTGCCAGCAGCTCCCTCGAGGAGCGGTTCTTC
TRBV19,NA,TRBJ1-5,NA,CASSIRGYQPQHF,TGTGCCAGTAGTATTCGAGGTTATCAGCCCCAGCATTTT
TRBV29-1,NA,TRBJ1-1,NA,CSVVLQGLNTEAFF,TGCAGCGTGGTTTTACAGGGTTTAAACACTGAAGCTTTCTTT
TRBV18,NA,TRBJ2-3,NA,CASSESTDTQYF,TGTGCCAGCTCAGAGAGCACAGATACGCAGTATTTT
TRBV11-2,NA,TRBJ2-7,NA,CASSLTGGRAHEQYF,TGTGCCAGCAGCTTGACCGGGGGGCGCGCTCACGAGCAGTACTTC
TRBV7-3,NA,TRBJ1-1,NA,CASSPGRGLGNTEAFF,TGTGCCAGCAGCCCCGGAAGGGGACTAGGGAACACTGAAGCTTTCTTT
TRBV28,NA,TRBJ1-1,NA,CASRRTEAFF,TGTGCCAGCAGGAGAACTGAAGCTTTCTTT
TRBV14,once,TRBJ2-2,NA,CASSLYRATDTGELFF,TGTGCCAGCAGCCTCTACAGGGCGACGGACACCGGGGAGCTGTTTTTT
TRBV2,NA,TRBJ1-2,NA,CASSEGLGHLYGYTF,TGTGCCAGCAGTGAAGGTTTGGGACACCTCTATGGCTACACCTTC
TRBV3-1/TRBV3-2,NA,TRBJ2-1,TRBD1,CASSRDLRTGTEVEQFF,TGTGCCAGCAGCCGAGATCTTCGGACAGGGACCGAGGTGGAGCAGTTCTTC
TRBV5-4,NA,TRBJ2-5,NA,CASSQPPGRLETQYF,TGTGCCAGCAGCCAACCCCCAGGGAGGTTGGAGACCCAGTACTTC
TRBV19,NA,TRBJ2-7,TRBD1,CASSITGTGFNEQYF,TGTGCCAGTAGTATAACCGGGACAGGGTTCAACGAGCAGTACTTC
TRBV28,NA,TRBJ1-4,TRBD1,CASRFQGVNSEKLFF,TGTGCCAGCAGGTTTCAGGGGGTCAATTCTGAAAAACTGTTTTTT
TRBV7-3,NA,TRBJ2-5,NA,CASSLGGLLEETQYF,TGTGCCAGCAGCTTAGGTGGTCTCCTTGAGGAGACCCAGTACTTC
TRBV7-8,NA,TRBJ2-3,TRBD2,CASSVPGTSGADTQYF,TGTGCCAGCAGCGTTCCCGGGACTAGCGGGGCAGATACGCAGTATTTT
TRBV28,NA,TRBJ1-3,NA,CASSLVDREFGNTIYF,TGTGCCAGCAGTTTAGTGGACAGAGAATTTGGAAACACCATATATTTT
TRBV7-9,NA,TRBJ2-2,TRBD2,CSTTGRETGELFF,TGTTCCACAACCGGGAGGGAAACCGGGGAGCTGTTTTTT
TRBV28,NA,TRBJ2-3,NA,CASSPMSRTDTQYF,TGTGCCAGCAGCCCAATGAGTCGCACAGATACGCAGTATTTT
TRBV11-3,once,TRBJ2-2,NA,CASRSSGELFF,TGTGCCAGCAGGTCGTCCGGGGAGCTGTTTTTT
TRBV7-9,NA,TRBJ2-2,NA,CASSFSGQFTGELFF,TGTGCCAGCAGCTTTTCGGGACAATTCACCGGGGAGCTGTTTTTT